Listed below are T cell receptor beta chains from one sample, sequenced in a study of response to subunit inactivated influenza vaccine. TCRdb reanalysed the RT-PCR reads using MiXCR and keeps one entry per CDR3 protein. The sample shows a few hundred thousand distinct CDR3 sequences, around 22% of them seen only once. The starting material was PBMCs from blood, obtained 21 months after vaccination. The source of these receptors is a man in his fifties or sixties who received an inactivated influenza vaccine. The CDR3 runs from the conserved cysteine through the conserved F or W. The D gene is left open where the match is weak. A row's size may be missing; if present it is once, few, many or a size class.

>15|TRBJ2-1|TRBD1|-|TRBV27
TGTGCCAGCAGTTTGCGACAGGGAGCCTACAATGAGCAGTTCTTC
CASSLRQGAYNEQFF
>15|TRBJ1-4|-|few|TRBV7-6
TGTGCCAGCAGCTTAGCGGGAAGCAGGGCTGAAAAACTGTTTTTT
CASSLAGSRAEKLFF
>12|TRBJ1-2|-|many|TRBV20-1
TGCAGTGCTAGCGGCCGAAACTATGGCTACACCTTC
CSASGRNYGYTF
>17|TRBJ1-2|TRBD1|-|TRBV29-1
TGCAGCGTTGCAGGACCATGGAGGGGGCCAACTAACTATGGCTACACCTTC
CSVAGPWRGPTNYGYTF
>15|TRBJ2-3|TRBD2|-|TRBV20-1
TGCAGTGCTTCGGGACTAGCGGGGGTGGAAGATACGCAGTATTTT
CSASGLAGVEDTQYF
>18|TRBJ1-6|TRBD1|-|TRBV4-2
TGTGCCAGCAGGGAAAGACCACCAGGAGGGGGCGGTAATTCACCCCTCCACTTT
CASRERPPGGGGNSPLHF
>16|TRBJ2-1|TRBD2|-|TRBV28
TGTGCCAGCAGGCCAGCCCTAGCGGGAGCATACAATGAGCAGTTCTTC
CASRPALAGAYNEQFF
>14|TRBJ2-7|TRBD1|few|TRBV14
TGTGCCAGCAGCTGGACAGGGGGAAACTACGAGCAGTACTTC
CASSWTGGNYEQYF
>14|TRBJ1-1|-|-|TRBV7-9
TGTGCCAGCAGCCCCCAGGGAGGTAACACTAAAGCTTTCTTT
CASSPQGGNTKAFF
>15|TRBJ2-3|-|few|TRBV7-8
TGTGCCAGCAGCTTAACACTAGCACCCAAGGATACGCAGTATTTT
CASSLTLAPKDTQYF
>14|TRBJ1-2|TRBD1|-|TRBV5-8
TGTGCCACCATGACCACGGGCCAGGGGGAGAGCTACACCTTC
CATMTTGQGESYTF
>16|TRBJ2-7|-|-|TRBV27
TGTGCCAGCACCTTTAATGGAGCGGCCAGCTCCTACGAGCAGTACTTC
CASTFNGAASSYEQYF
>17|TRBJ2-7|TRBD2|many|TRBV6-1
TGTGCCAGCAGTCGACTGACTAGCGGGGGGACACCCTACGAGCAGTACTTC
CASSRLTSGGTPYEQYF
>15|TRBJ1-5|-|many|TRBV7-2
TGTGCCAGCAGCTTCAGCCAGGGAATTCGGCAGCCCCAGCATTTT
CASSFSQGIRQPQHF
>14|TRBJ2-1|-|-|TRBV5-1
TGCGCCAGCAGCTTGACCGATCGGGGCAATGAGCAGTTCTTC
CASSLTDRGNEQFF
>16|TRBJ1-1|-|-|TRBV3-1
TGTGCCAGCAGCCAAGCTTCAGGGAACCGGGGAACTGAAGCTTTCTTT
CASSQASGNRGTEAFF
>19|TRBJ2-6|-|few|TRBV21-1
TGTGCCAGCAGCAATTCGGACAGGGTCCCGAATACTGGGGCCAACGTCCTGACTTTC
CASSNSDRVPNTGANVLTF
>12|TRBJ1-4|-|-|TRBV12-3/TRBV12-4
TGTGCCAGCAGTAAACCGGGATTCGGACTGTTTTTT
CASSKPGFGLFF
>15|TRBJ1-4|TRBD1|few|TRBV6-1
TGTGCCTCACGGAAAGCGGCAGGGGGTTCTGAAAAACTGTTTTTT
CASRKAAGGSEKLFF
>15|TRBJ1-2|-|many|TRBV12-3/TRBV12-4
TGTGCCAGCAGTCCCGCCGGGCCCGGGATTCAGGGCTACACCTTC
CASSPAGPGIQGYTF
>13|TRBJ1-2|-|-|TRBV7-9
TGTGCCAGCAGCTATACAGACAACTATGGCTACACCTTC
CASSYTDNYGYTF
>14|TRBJ1-1|-|-|TRBV5-1
TGCGCCAGCAGCTTGGCTGGTAGGACAGTAGAAGCTTTCTTT
CASSLAGRTVEAFF
>13|TRBJ2-3|TRBD1|-|TRBV29-1
TGCAGCATGGGACAGGATAACACAGATACGCAGTATTTT
CSMGQDNTDTQYF
>14|TRBJ1-5|-|-|TRBV20-1
TGCAGTGCTAGTCGGTCACAGAACAATCAGCCCCAGCATTTT
CSASRSQNNQPQHF
>16|TRBJ2-2|TRBD1|-|TRBV5-5
TGTGCCAGCAGCTTGGGGACAGGGTTAGGCACCGGGGAGCTGTTTTTT
CASSLGTGLGTGELFF
>14|TRBJ2-7|-|-|TRBV14
TGTGCCAGCAGCCCCCGGGACGGGCTGCGCGAGCAGTACTTC
CASSPRDGLREQYF
>14|TRBJ2-7|-|-|TRBV10-3
TGTGCCATCAAAGGGTCAGGGTATTCCTACGAGCAGTACTTC
CAIKGSGYSYEQYF
>15|TRBJ2-4|-|few|TRBV10-3
TGTGCCATCAGTGGGGCAGGGGGGACTGGAAACATTCAGTACTTC
CAISGAGGTGNIQYF
>17|TRBJ1-4|-|-|TRBV4-1
TGCGCCAGCAGCCAAGATTTCTCCCGGGGGCCGTATGAAAAACTGTTTTTT
CASSQDFSRGPYEKLFF
>17|TRBJ1-6|TRBD1|few|TRBV11-3
TGTGCCAGCAGCCTCATAACAGGGGACTCCTATAATTCACCCCTCCACTTT
CASSLITGDSYNSPLHF
>13|TRBJ2-5|-|-|TRBV28
TGTGCCAGCAGGCGCGGGACACAAGAGACCCAGTACTTC
CASRRGTQETQYF
>13|TRBJ2-7|-|few|TRBV5-1
TGCGCCAGCACAGGGGACAACTCCTACGAGCAGTACTTC
CASTGDNSYEQYF
>14|TRBJ1-1|-|-|TRBV5-1
TGCGCCAGCAGCTTGTCCGAGAGGAACACTGAAGCTTTCTTT
CASSLSERNTEAFF
>16|TRBJ2-5|TRBD2|once|TRBV12-3/TRBV12-4
TGTGCCAGCAGTCCACTCCCAGCGGGGGGTAAGAAGACCCAGTACTTC
CASSPLPAGGKKTQYF
>14|TRBJ1-1|-|-|TRBV3-1
TGTGCCAGCAGACCCGACATGATGAACACTGAAGCTTTCTTT
CASRPDMMNTEAFF
>18|TRBJ2-1|TRBD2|few|TRBV12-3/TRBV12-4
TGTGCCAGCAGTCGAGGACTAGCGGGGGGCCTACTTAACAATGAGCAGTTCTTC
CASSRGLAGGLLNNEQFF
>16|TRBJ1-1|TRBD1|many|TRBV12-3/TRBV12-4
TGTGCCAGCAGCCGATATCGGACAGGCGGGAACACTGAAGCTTTCTTT
CASSRYRTGGNTEAFF
>15|TRBJ1-5|TRBD1|many|TRBV9
TGTGCCAGCAGCGTAGATTCGGGACAGGGTCAGCCCCAGCATTTT
CASSVDSGQGQPQHF
>14|TRBJ2-7|TRBD1|few|TRBV20-1
TGCAGTGCTAGAGGGGGGACAGGGGGCGACGAGCAGTACTTC
CSARGGTGGDEQYF
>15|TRBJ1-1|-|few|TRBV28
TGTGCCAGCAGTTACCCAATCGGACAGAACACTGAAGCTTTCTTT
CASSYPIGQNTEAFF
>12|TRBJ2-2|-|-|TRBV19
TGTGCCAGTAGTATACGGACTTCGGAGCTGTTTTTT
CASSIRTSELFF
>16|TRBJ2-5|TRBD1|-|TRBV6-2/TRBV6-3
TGTGCCAGCAGTTACCCCCGGGACAGTGTCCAAGAGACCCAGTACTTC
CASSYPRDSVQETQYF
>14|TRBJ1-2|-|few|TRBV7-9
TGTGCCAGCAGCTTATCGGACCCACATTATGGCTACACCTTC
CASSLSDPHYGYTF
>15|TRBJ1-1|-|few|TRBV5-1
TGCGCCAGCAGCTTGTCTCCAGGGACGAACACTGAAGCTTTCTTT
CASSLSPGTNTEAFF
>14|TRBJ2-7|-|-|TRBV4-3
TGCGCCAGCAGCCACTTCGGGGAAGCCTACGAGCAGTACTTC
CASSHFGEAYEQYF
>18|TRBJ1-4|-|-|TRBV4-3
TGCGCCAGCAGCCAAGACGGGGCAGGGGAGTCTACTAATGAAAAACTGTTTTTT
CASSQDGAGESTNEKLFF
>14|TRBJ1-6|-|-|TRBV6-1
TGTGCCAGCAGTGTGGGAGACGTGAATTCACCCCTCCACTTT
CASSVGDVNSPLHF
>13|TRBJ1-5|-|many|TRBV28
TGTGCCAGCAGTCGGGTAGGCTATCAGCCCCAGCATTTT
CASSRVGYQPQHF
>15|TRBJ1-5|TRBD1|many|TRBV18
TGTGCCAGCTCACCTTCGACAGGGAGCAATCAGCCCCAGCATTTT
CASSPSTGSNQPQHF
>14|TRBJ1-1|-|many|TRBV7-2
TGTGCCAGCAAACAGACAGGTCTCGCCACTGAAGCTTTCTTT
CASKQTGLATEAFF
>13|TRBJ2-3|-|-|TRBV11-2
TGTGCCAGCAGCTGGGGTAGGACAGATACGCAGTATTTT
CASSWGRTDTQYF
>14|TRBJ1-5|-|-|TRBV3-1
TGTGCCAGCAGCCAGGCAGGGAACCATCAGCCCCAGCATTTT
CASSQAGNHQPQHF
>15|TRBJ1-4|TRBD1|-|TRBV7-2
TGTGCCAGCAGCCCTCCCGGGACAGGGAGTGAAAAACTGTTTTTT
CASSPPGTGSEKLFF
>13|TRBJ1-2|-|few|TRBV5-6
TGTGCCAGCAGCTTGCTCAGGGACTATGGCTACACCTTC
CASSLLRDYGYTF
>15|TRBJ1-1|TRBD1|few|TRBV5-1
TGCGCCAGCAGCTTATCGACAGGGGGAAACACTGAAGCTTTCTTT
CASSLSTGGNTEAFF
>16|TRBJ2-5|-|few|TRBV13
TGTGCCAGCAGCCCCGGACAGATAGGGTTGCAAGAGACCCAGTACTTC
CASSPGQIGLQETQYF